This TCR beta chain originates from a study of chronic HIV infection and antiretroviral therapy (dated by TCRdb to the mid-2010s). In regard to this clonotype: The clone's antigen remains unknown. The record has no base qualities; no much larger clone is one base away.

The method behind the library was 5' RACE. Sequencing used an Illumina MiSeq. The public reads were reanalyzed by TCRdb: fastp trimming at Q25, MiXCR alignment, in-frame beta chains only. Rows with a matching CDR3 protein are joined into one entry that keeps the most common DNA and genes. The sample data list approximately 47,000 distinct CDR3 sequences, and about 20% of these were observed just once. The ten top clones hold under 3.5% of the sample. This clonotype was obtained from an adult who had HIV and had not received antiretroviral therapy, or was an uninfected healthy control (not recorded which). Source material: peripheral blood.

The CDR3 protein sequence reads: CASSRNRGSNQPQHF. The sequenced DNA is TGTGCCAGCAGCCGGAACAGGGGTAGCAATCAGCCCCAGCATTTT. Rearrangement joined TRBV7-2 to TRBJ1-5; the junction holds 7 bases that match TRBD1. Per the germline V gene, SGHTA is the CDR1 and FQGNSA is the CDR2. From the cysteine up to the phenylalanine, the CDR3 has a length of 15 residues. Kept here is only the CDR3 DNA, which spans 45 bases and is read in frame from base 1. After removal of 5 bases from V and 0 bases from J, the junction retains 4 bases not matched to a gene.